This TCR beta chain originates from a study of cytomegalovirus exposure and HLA in healthy donors (dated by TCRdb to about 2017). In the study overall: According to an earlier analysis of around 600 of the donors, roughly 180 million T cells yielded 120 million or so unique TCR beta sequences and approximately 300 Gb of sequence data. Rather than using new phenotypic data, the later analysis identified candidate immune exposures from TCR beta sequences and from how often those sequences occurred across donors. A later analysis re-examined previously published TCR beta repertoires from hundreds of donors and added high-resolution HLA genotyping to investigate patterns of TCR occurrence. All discovery cohort repertoires had been generated on a single sequencing platform. To predict cytomegalovirus infection status, the study combined high-throughput TCR immunosequencing, statistical association of individual TCRs with disease status, and machine learning. A later genetic analysis took genome-wide SNP genotypes for about 60% of the roughly 670 donors and used that subset as a discovery cohort. A separate validation cohort of more than 100 different subjects was used in addition to the roughly 640-subject first cohort. The aim of the study was to test whether cataloging public T cell receptors could identify signatures of past pathogen exposure. Among some 400 genotyped donors of the cohort, an average of roughly 240,000 unique TCR beta nucleotide sequences were sequenced per donor, around 18% of them non-productive. Among the approximately 420 genotyped donors, about 83% belonged to the genetic ancestry cluster associated with self-reported Caucasian donors. About five DR-DQ haplotypes were treated as single units for association and clustering because of strong linkage in the cohort. Typing coverage varied by locus: roughly 620-640 donors for A, B, C, DRB1 and DQB1; roughly 500 for DQA1; nearly 610 for DPA1; approximately 490 for DPB1. Donor age, sex, ethnicity and CMV serostatus were compiled alongside the repertoire data. About 300 gigabases of sequencing data and tens of millions of unique TCR sequences were included in an early release covering 550 to 650 HLA-typed donors. In an earlier analysis of around 540 of the donors, high-throughput TCR beta sequencing was used to judge whether each TCR beta V gene segment behaved as functional or pseudogenic. Both class I and class II loci were covered by HLA typing, at four-digit resolution. The study used immunosequencing to profile the T cell repertoires of around 600 subjects and linked those repertoires to cytomegalovirus serostatus. The investigation overall reported the following: Roughly uniform sequencing depth across donors was assumed in presence/absence analyses, although this assumption may not hold. Because the 87-base-pair reads could not distinguish some IMGT-functional V segments, including TRBV6-2 and TRBV6-3, those segments were excluded. The classifier was reported to diagnose cytomegalovirus status with high specificity and sensitivity in both the original and validation cohorts. The study gave a list of 150 to 200 TCR beta chains associated with cytomegalovirus. In a later analysis, several top co-occurrence clusters were reported to appear linked to parvovirus B19, influenza, CMV and Epstein-Barr virus. The earlier analysis of some 540 of the donors excluded approximately 15 rarely observed V segments, including chromosome 9 orphons, because counts were too low. In an earlier analysis of some 540 of the donors, most TCR beta V segments appeared in productive rearrangements about 87% or about 30% of the time, broadly matching IMGT annotations. Assigning TCR associations to individual alleles was difficult when HLA alleles, especially DR and DQ, strongly co-occurred. Because HLA typing was unavailable for some donors at each locus, only the typed subset was used in association tests. In this cohort, only TCR beta chains were sequenced, and detectable features were limited by the absence of alpha or paired-chain data. Correlated functional status among segregating V segments might reflect linkage disequilibrium, but an unknown experimental factor could not be ruled out. In a later genetic analysis, a missense DCLRE1C variant was associated with V-gene and J-gene trimming of TCR beta chains, and the association was replicated in an independent cohort. For the cohort, immune exposure information was limited to CMV serostatus. A further reported finding was that TCR beta sequences accurately predicted the HLA-A and HLA-B alleles for most subjects in the first cohort. At a false discovery rate of 0.05, a later analysis linked some 18,000 TCR beta sequences to specific HLA alleles. According to the authors, the approach could potentially be generalized to other disease states and immunological phenotypes. A later analysis found that TCR association rates varied across HLA loci, with DRB1 alleles showing the most associated TCRs and HLA-C alleles the fewest. Most TCR sequences were observed very rarely across donors, whereas some public TCRs were present in many individuals. A cluster of highly shared sequence variants was judged likely to be a technical artifact of the sequencing pipeline. Compared with the roughly 670-donor mean, donors in an Asian-associated ancestry cluster had fewer N-insertions in productive TCRs, according to a later genetic analysis. Most CMV-associated TCR beta chains appeared to be HLA-restricted in a later analysis, and the HLA associations seemed to be driven largely by CMV exposure. In vitro tests confirmed that a few of the cytomegalovirus-associated TCR beta chains recognize cytomegalovirus antigens. In a later analysis, HLA-associated TCR beta chains were found to be more clonally expanded and to have lower generation probabilities than equally common non-associated chains.

Details on this clone: Its antigen target is currently unknown. No base-level quality is on record; no much larger clone is a single base apart.

Measured from the cysteine to the phenylalanine, the CDR3 is 13 residues long. Solely the CDR3 DNA is kept, with 39 bases framed from the first base. CDR1 and CDR2 are read off the germline V gene (reference sequence) as MNHEY and SMNVEV. V and J lose 0 bases and 3 bases, and a span of 6 bases separates them. In total, over 600 healthy bone marrow donors made up the cohort. Cohort members were all nominally healthy when sampled, although unrecorded immune exposures were likely present. CMV serostatus was recorded as positive for 289 and negative for about half of the 666 cohort members, whereas no CMV serostatus was recorded for the donor in question. Each donor provided a peripheral blood sample, and peripheral blood mononuclear cells were used for TCR beta sequencing. Genomic DNA extraction from the blood cell samples was performed with the Qiagen DNeasy Blood Extraction Kit. The library was made by the immunoSEQ multiplex PCR assay. A mixture of 60 forward primers for TCR Vbeta segments and 13 reverse primers for TCR Jbeta segments was used in the multiplex PCR. A multiplex PCR assay on genomic DNA amplified the CDR3 region of rearranged TCR beta genes. The amplified TCR beta libraries were sequenced on the Illumina HiSeq System as 87-base-pair reads. The paper's data handling went like this. Across the 670 or so repertoires, a later analysis counted 60 million to 90 million unique TCR beta chains, roughly 11 million of which were shared by at least two donors. To remove PCR and sequencing errors, raw reads were error-corrected and collapsed into unique sequences using a nearest-neighbor algorithm that merged closely related sequences. Alignment of CDR3 sequences to IMGT reference sequences was used to assign V, D and J gene segments. Each retained sequence needed at least a six-nucleotide match to both a V gene segment and a J gene segment. Rearrangements were classified as productive when the CDR3 lacked stop codons and remained in frame with V and J, and all other rearrangements were classified as non-productive. CDR3 was defined by IMGT convention, running from the second conserved V-encoded cysteine to the conserved J-encoded phenylalanine. In an earlier analysis of approximately 590 of the donors, sequences lacking an unambiguous match to a single V gene segment were excluded. An earlier analysis of 587 of the donors called V segments functional above 56.7% productive rearrangements and segregating when the between-donor standard deviation exceeded 5%. A statistical classification framework was developed to diagnose cytomegalovirus status using the catalog of TCR beta chain sequences. In a later analysis, TCR nucleotide sequences were compared against IMGT/GENE-DB human TR gene sequences so that V and J genes could be assigned. The TCRdist pipeline was used in a later analysis to assign CDR3 sequences and most-parsimonious VDJ recombination scenarios. A later analysis defined each TCR beta chain by its CDR3 amino acid sequence plus V-gene family, and excluded reads lacking a unique V-gene family. In a later analysis, 550 to 650 highly shared, low-generation-probability nucleotide sequences were removed to address suspected cross-contamination and a sequencing artifact. In a later analysis, a clonal expansion index was calculated for each public chain from normalized within-repertoire ranks of inferred template counts. A later analysis computed generation probabilities with a VDJ recombination model fitted to out-of-frame rearrangements, and checked the results against IGoR. In a later analysis, TCR-TCR, TCR-HLA and TCR-CMV co-occurrence was scored with hypergeometric tests, and a repertoire-size bias correction was applied to TCR pairs. False discovery rates were estimated in a later analysis by permuting HLA or CMV assignments 20 times. In a later analysis, co-occurring TCRs were grouped using DBSCAN, and TCRdist sequence similarity was added for clustering within HLA-allele-positive subsets. Repertoires with fewer than 30,000 or more than 120,000 public chains were left out of co-occurrence clustering, as were about five repertoires with anomalous nucleotide sharing. TCRdb provides this immuneACCESS table in a form limited to in-frame rearrangements. Some clones are lacking; in checked studies, under half of them reflect an unresolved V gene, and why the rest are absent is not known. V and J calls plus clone size are reproduced from that table; the DNA served to infer D and trimming. The table for this sample lists approximately 150,000 clones; over 75% of them were counted only once. The ten largest clones capture roughly 2% of the sample.

The chain is made from TRBV27 and TRBJ2-7; TRBD1 is a possible D gene, resting on 5 matching bases. This sequence was found in a human donor in good health. The sequencing sample was made of PBMCs. The DNA is as follows: TGTGCCAGCAGTTTATCCAGGGACTACGAGCAGTACTTC. Translation gives CASSLSRDYEQYF.